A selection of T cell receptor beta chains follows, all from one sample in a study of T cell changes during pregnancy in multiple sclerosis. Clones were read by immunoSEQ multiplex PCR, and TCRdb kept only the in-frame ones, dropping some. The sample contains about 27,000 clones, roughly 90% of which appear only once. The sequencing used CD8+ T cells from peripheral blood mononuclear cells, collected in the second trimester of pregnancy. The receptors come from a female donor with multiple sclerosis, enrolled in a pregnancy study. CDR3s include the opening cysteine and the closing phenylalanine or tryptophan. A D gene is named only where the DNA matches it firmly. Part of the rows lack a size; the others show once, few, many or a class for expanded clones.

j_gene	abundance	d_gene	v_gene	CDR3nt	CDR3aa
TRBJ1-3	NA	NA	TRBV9	TGTGCCAGCAGCGTAGTTACAGGGAGTGCCATATATTTT	CASSVVTGSAIYF
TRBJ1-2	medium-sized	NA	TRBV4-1	TGCGCCAGCAGCCACCCACGAAGGGGGACGTCCTATGGCTACACCTTC	CASSHPRRGTSYGYTF
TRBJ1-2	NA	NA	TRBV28	TGTGCCAGCAGTCCTCGGACAGCATGGGAAGGCTACACCTTC	CASSPRTAWEGYTF
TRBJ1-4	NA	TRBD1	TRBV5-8	TGTGCCAGCAGCTGGCGAGGGACAGGGATTAATGAAAAACTGTTTTTT	CASSWRGTGINEKLFF
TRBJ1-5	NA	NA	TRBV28	TGTGCCAGCAGTTTATGGAGACTAGGGAATCAGCCCCAGCATTTT	CASSLWRLGNQPQHF
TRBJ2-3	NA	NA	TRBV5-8	TGTGCCAGCAGCTCGTTAGGGGGGGCCCCCGCAGATACGCAGTATTTT	CASSSLGGAPADTQYF
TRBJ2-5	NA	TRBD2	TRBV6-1	TGTGCCAGCAGTGTTTGGCTGGGGGGGGTTGTGTACCAAGAGACCCAGTACTTC	CASSVWLGGVVYQETQYF
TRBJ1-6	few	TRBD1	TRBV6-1	TGTGCCAGCAGTGAATGGGATGGACAGGGTGAATCACCCCTCCACTTT	CASSEWDGQGESPLHF
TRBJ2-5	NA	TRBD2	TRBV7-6	TGTGCCAGCAGTCCACTCGTAGCGGGGGGGCGGGAGACCCAGTACTTC	CASSPLVAGGRETQYF
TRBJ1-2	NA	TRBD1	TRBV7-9	TGTGCCAGCAGCTTAAAGCTTCGACAGGGTGGCGGCTATGGCTACACCTTC	CASSLKLRQGGGYGYTF
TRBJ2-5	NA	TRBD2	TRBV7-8	TGTGCCAGTCGACTAGCGGTTTTGGAGACCCAGTACTTC	CASRLAVLETQYF
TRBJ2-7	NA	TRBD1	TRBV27	TGTGCCAGCAGGAGCGGCTCCGGGACAGGAGACTACGAGCAGTACTTC	CASRSGSGTGDYEQYF
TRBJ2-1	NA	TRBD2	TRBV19	TGTGCCAGTAGTTTACTAGCGGGGGGGCCGCTAAATGAGCAGTTCTTC	CASSLLAGGPLNEQFF
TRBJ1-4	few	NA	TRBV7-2	TGTGCCAGCAGCCCAGGGGTCTTAGGGGAAAAACTGTTTTTT	CASSPGVLGEKLFF
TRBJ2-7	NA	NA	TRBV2	TGTGCCAGCATCGAGGGGGTTAGCTACGAGCAGTACTTC	CASIEGVSYEQYF
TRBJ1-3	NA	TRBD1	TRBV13	TGTGCCAGCAGCCCAGGGGGGACTGGAAACACCATATATTTT	CASSPGGTGNTIYF
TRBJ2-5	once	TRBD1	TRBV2	TGTGCCAGCGGGGAACAGGGGGCGGGGGAGACCCAGTACTTC	CASGEQGAGETQYF
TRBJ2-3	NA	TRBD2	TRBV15	TGTGCCACCAGCAGATCGGGGGGGCAAGATACGCAGTATTTT	CATSRSGGQDTQYF
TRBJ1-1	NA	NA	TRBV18	TGTGCCAGCTCAGTACAGGGGAACACTGAAGCTTTCTTT	CASSVQGNTEAFF
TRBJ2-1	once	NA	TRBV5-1	TGCGCCAGCAGCTTGGCCGAGAGGCGGTGGCCTTACAATGAGCAGTTCTTC	CASSLAERRWPYNEQFF
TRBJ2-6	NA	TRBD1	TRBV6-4	TGTGCCAGCAGCCCGGGACAGGAGACTGGGGCCAACGTCCTGACTTTC	CASSPGQETGANVLTF
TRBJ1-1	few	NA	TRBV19	TGTGCCAGTATCCCACCGGGGACTACTGAAGCTTTCTTT	CASIPPGTTEAFF
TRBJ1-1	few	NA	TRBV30	TGTGCCTGGATCGGCGGCTTAATGAACACTGAAGCTTTCTTT	CAWIGGLMNTEAFF
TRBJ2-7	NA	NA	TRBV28	TGTGCCAGCAGCCGCGGCCTGACAGGGAGGTACGAGCAGTACTTC	CASSRGLTGRYEQYF
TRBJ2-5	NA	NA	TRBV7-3	TGTGCCAGCAGCTTAACGGGTGTAAGGGGCCAAGAGACCCAGTACTTC	CASSLTGVRGQETQYF
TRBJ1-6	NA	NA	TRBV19	TGTGCCAGTAGTATCGGTTTCTCCTATAATTCACCCCTCCACTTT	CASSIGFSYNSPLHF
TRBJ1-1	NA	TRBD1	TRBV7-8	TGTGCCAGCAGCCTTGGACAGGGGGGAACGAACACTGAAGCTTTCTTT	CASSLGQGGTNTEAFF
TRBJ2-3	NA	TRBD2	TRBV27	TGTGCCAGCAGTTTCGATAGCGGGGGGAGGGATACGCAGTATTTT	CASSFDSGGRDTQYF
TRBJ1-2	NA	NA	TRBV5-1	TGCGCCAGCAGCTTGGCCTCCGGGGATGGCTACACCTTC	CASSLASGDGYTF
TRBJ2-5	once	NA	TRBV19	TGTGCCAGTAGTATCGCATGGATGGACAAAGAGACCCAGTACTTC	CASSIAWMDKETQYF
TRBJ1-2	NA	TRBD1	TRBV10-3	TGTGCCATCAGTGAGTCTTACAGGGCCAACAGGGGAGGCTATGGCTACACCTTC	CAISESYRANRGGYGYTF
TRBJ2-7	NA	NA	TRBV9	TGTGCCAGCAGCCCCACCCGGGGCGAGCAGTACTTC	CASSPTRGEQYF
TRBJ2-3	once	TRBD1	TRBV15	TGTGCCACCAGCCGGACAGGTCATACGGATACGCAGTATTTT	CATSRTGHTDTQYF
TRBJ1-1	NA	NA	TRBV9	TGTGCCAGCAGCGTAGATGGAGCTACTGGCGGAGCTTTCTTT	CASSVDGATGGAFF
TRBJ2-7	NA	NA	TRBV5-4	TGTGCCAGCAGTTCTCCCCCAGGCTACGAGCAGTACTTC	CASSSPPGYEQYF
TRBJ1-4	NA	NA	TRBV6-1	TGTGCCAGCAGTGTGGGGCCGGCAACTAATGAAAAACTGTTTTTT	CASSVGPATNEKLFF
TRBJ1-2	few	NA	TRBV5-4	TGTGCCAGCAGCTCCTCTCCTAGGGGCTACACCTTC	CASSSSPRGYTF
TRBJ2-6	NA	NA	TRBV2	TGTGCCAGCAGTGACTCCGGGGCCAACGTCCTGACTTTC	CASSDSGANVLTF
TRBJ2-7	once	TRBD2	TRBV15	TGTGCCACCAGCAGAGATAGCGGGGGCTCCTACGAGCAGTACTTC	CATSRDSGGSYEQYF
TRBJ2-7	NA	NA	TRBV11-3	TGTGCCAGCAGCCCGCCCGGGTACTCCTACGAGCAGTACTTC	CASSPPGYSYEQYF
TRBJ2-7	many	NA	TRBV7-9	TGTGCCAGCATTGACTCGACCGGGGGTGACGAGCAGTACTTC	CASIDSTGGDEQYF